The following is a TCR beta chain sequence with its context. The antigen remains undetermined. The sample comes from a study of T cells in Graves' hyperthyroidism and ophthalmopathy. The CDR3 extends over 13 amino acids. Trimming pared 1 base from V and 5 bases from J, leaving 6 bases between. The germline V gene encodes CDR1 SGHVS and CDR2 FQNEAQ. Template material for amplifying TCR beta CDR3 regions consisted of RNA transcripts. HTBI primers were employed in a first-round RT-PCR of the TCR CDR3. Using its own MiXCR run on the multiplex PCR reads, TCRdb lists one record per CDR3 protein. The repertoire holds approximately 210,000 distinct CDR3 sequences, 17% seen once, with 50% in the top ten. Study-level results: Most expanded thyroid clonotypes above 0.001 also appeared in blood. Ophthalmopathy was identified by the model a median approximately six months ahead of onset.

The chain has TRBV7-8 and TRBJ1-3, with a possible D match to TRBD1 (5 bases). Input material: blood. The sequence was obtained from a man aged 50-59 years with Graves' hyperthyroidism. The CDR3 sequence is CASSLGQRNTIYF. CDR3 bases: TGTGCCAGCAGCTTAGGACAGAGAAACACCATATATTTT.